This T cell receptor beta chain was sequenced during a study of patients and donors after allogeneic stem cell transplantation. The CDR3 covers 16 residues. V dropped 1 base and J dropped 5; count of bases not matched to a gene: 7. CDR1 is MNHEY and CDR2 is SMNVEV in the germline V gene (reference sequence). Each CDR3 protein gets one entry after TCRdb re-called the RT-PCR reads with MiXCR. This repertoire shows roughly 200,000 distinct CDR3 sequences, around two fifths found once; its top ten account for about 35%. The origin of this receptor is a human donor who was either an allogeneic HSCT recipient or a stem cell or donor lymphocyte infusion donor (not recorded which). It is not recorded whose cells these are; they may come from a transplant donor. Input material: blood, either unsorted or a sorted T cell fraction (not recorded which). The chain joins TRBV27 to TRBJ2-4; the match to TRBD2 covers 8 bases. CDR3 sequence (DNA): TGTGCCAGCAGTTTATTGGCGGGAGGCCTTCAAAACATTCAGTACTTC. This codes for CASSLLAGGLQNIQYF.